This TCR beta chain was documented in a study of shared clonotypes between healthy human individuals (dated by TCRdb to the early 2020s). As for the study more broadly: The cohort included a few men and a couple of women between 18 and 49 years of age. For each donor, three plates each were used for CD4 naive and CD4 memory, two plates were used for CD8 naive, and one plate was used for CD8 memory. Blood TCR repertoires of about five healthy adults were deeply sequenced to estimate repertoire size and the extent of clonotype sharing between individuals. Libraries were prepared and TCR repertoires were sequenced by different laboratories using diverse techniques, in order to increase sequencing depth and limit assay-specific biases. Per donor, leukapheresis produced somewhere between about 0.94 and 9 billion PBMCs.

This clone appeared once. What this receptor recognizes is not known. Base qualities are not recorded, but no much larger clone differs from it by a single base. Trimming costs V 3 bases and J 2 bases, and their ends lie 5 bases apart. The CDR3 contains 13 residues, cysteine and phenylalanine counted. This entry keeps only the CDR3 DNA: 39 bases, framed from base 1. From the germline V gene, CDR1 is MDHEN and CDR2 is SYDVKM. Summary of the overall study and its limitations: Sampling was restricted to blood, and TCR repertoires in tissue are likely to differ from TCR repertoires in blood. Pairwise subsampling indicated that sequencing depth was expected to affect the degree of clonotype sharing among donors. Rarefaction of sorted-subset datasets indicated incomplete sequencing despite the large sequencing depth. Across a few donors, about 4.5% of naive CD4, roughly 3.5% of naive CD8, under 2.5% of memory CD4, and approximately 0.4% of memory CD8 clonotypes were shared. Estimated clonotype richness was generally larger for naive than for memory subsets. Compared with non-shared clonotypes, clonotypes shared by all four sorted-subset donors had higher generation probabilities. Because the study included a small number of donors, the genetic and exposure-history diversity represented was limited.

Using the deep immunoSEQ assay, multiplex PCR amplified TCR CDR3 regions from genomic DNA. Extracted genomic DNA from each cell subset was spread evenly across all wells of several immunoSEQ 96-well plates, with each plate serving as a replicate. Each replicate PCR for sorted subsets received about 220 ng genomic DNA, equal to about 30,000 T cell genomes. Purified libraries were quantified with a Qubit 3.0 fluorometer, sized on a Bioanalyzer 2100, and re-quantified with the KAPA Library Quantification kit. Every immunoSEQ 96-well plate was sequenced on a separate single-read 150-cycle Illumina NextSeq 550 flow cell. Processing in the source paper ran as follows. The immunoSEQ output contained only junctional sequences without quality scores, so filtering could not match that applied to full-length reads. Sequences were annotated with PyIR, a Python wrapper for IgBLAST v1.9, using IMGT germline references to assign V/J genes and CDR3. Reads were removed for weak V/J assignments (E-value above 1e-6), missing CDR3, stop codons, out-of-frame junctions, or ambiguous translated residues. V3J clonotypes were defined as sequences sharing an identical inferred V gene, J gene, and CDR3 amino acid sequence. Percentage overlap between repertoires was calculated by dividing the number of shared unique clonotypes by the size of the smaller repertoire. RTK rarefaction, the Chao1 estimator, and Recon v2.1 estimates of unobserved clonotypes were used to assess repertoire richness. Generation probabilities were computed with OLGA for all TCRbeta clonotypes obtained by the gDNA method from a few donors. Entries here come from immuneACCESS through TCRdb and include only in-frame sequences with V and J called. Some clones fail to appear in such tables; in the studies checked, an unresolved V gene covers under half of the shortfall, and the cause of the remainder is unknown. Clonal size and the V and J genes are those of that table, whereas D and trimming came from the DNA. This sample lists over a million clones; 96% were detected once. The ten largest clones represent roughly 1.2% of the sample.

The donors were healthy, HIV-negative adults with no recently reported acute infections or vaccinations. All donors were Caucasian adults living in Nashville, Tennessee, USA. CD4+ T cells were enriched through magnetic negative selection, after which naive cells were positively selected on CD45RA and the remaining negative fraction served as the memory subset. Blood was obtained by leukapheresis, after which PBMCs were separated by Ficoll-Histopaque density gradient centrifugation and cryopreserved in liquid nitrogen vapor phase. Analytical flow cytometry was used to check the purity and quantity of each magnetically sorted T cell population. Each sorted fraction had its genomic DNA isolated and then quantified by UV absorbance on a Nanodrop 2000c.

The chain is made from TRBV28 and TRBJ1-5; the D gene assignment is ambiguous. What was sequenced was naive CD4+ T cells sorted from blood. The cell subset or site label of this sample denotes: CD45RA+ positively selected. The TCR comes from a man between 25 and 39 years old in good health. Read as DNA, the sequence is TGTGCCAGCAGTTTTGCCGGCAATCAGCCCCAGCATTTT. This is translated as CASSFAGNQPQHF.